One and the same sample provided the 2 T cell receptor beta chains below, sequenced in a study of vaccination effects on CD4 cells after COVID-19. Assay used: immunoSEQ multiplex PCR; TCRdb lists only in-frame clones, some missing. This table holds tens of thousands of clones, 65% to 75% found once. At the end of 9 to 11 days of culture, CD4+ T cells were isolated. These receptors' targets are unknown. The source material was CD4+ T cells from PBMCs cultured without peptide, sampled before COVID-19 vaccination. Receptor source: a human donor who received a COVID-19 vaccine.

The rearrangement joins TRBV5-1 to TRBJ2-1; possible D gene TRBD2, 6 bases. This CDR3 has 14 amino acids. Trimming took off 2 bases at V and 8 bases at J, with 14 bases between the two ends. Germline lookup yields CDR1 SGHRS and CDR2 YFSETQ. The CDR3 DNA is TGCGCCAGCAGCTTAATGACGGGAGAGGATGAGCAGTTCTTC. Translating gives CASSLMTGEDEQFF.

The chain recombines TRBV6-6 with TRBJ1-2, with 9 bases fitting TRBD1. V lost 6 bases and J lost 5; bases outside the gene matches: 10. This CDR3 region has 15 residues. Germline values: CDR1 MNHNY, CDR2 SVGAGI (reference sequence). The CDR3 region is CASRRAETGGYGYTF. In DNA form, the CDR3 reads TGTGCCAGCAGACGCGCCGAGACAGGGGGTTATGGCTACACCTTC.